These T cell receptor beta chains were read from a single sample in a study of blood T cell repertoires in COVID-19. Assay used: immunoSEQ multiplex PCR; TCRdb lists only in-frame clones, some missing. The sample carries more than 110,000 clones, almost 85% recorded once. Sequenced material: peripheral blood. The receptors derive from a man in his fifties with acute or convalescent COVID-19. Both conserved end residues are part of each CDR3. Each record gives: J gene, D gene, clone size, V gene, CDR3 DNA, CDR3 protein. D genes are given only for firm matches. The size of a clone is reported for some rows only, either as once, few or many, or as a class for expanded clones.

TRBJ1-6,.,few,TRBV21-1,TGTGCCAGCAGCAAACCTACCGGGACAGTGAGAGAACCCCTCCACTTT,CASSKPTGTVREPLHF
TRBJ2-5,.,.,TRBV5-1,TGCGCCAGCAGCTTAAATACAGATCAAGAGACCCAGTACTTC,CASSLNTDQETQYF
TRBJ1-2,.,.,TRBV3-1/TRBV3-2,TGTGCCAGCAGCCAAGATCCGTTTTTCTATGGCTACACCTTC,CASSQDPFFYGYTF
TRBJ1-1,.,.,TRBV7-2,TGTGCCAGCAGCTCGCAAGGGGACACTGAAGCTTTCTTT,CASSSQGDTEAFF
TRBJ2-2,TRBD2,.,TRBV6-5,TGTGCCAGCAGGCTAGCGGGAGCGAACACCGGGGAGCTGTTTTTT,CASRLAGANTGELFF
TRBJ2-7,TRBD2,.,TRBV7-9,TGTGCCAGCAGCTCCCCTATACTAGCGGGAGGGAGGGACGAGCAGTACTTC,CASSSPILAGGRDEQYF
TRBJ2-1,TRBD2,.,TRBV19,TGTGCCAGTAGTATCAGGACTAGCGGGAGGGCTGCCCTAGTCTACAATGAGCAGTTCTTC,CASSIRTSGRAALVYNEQFF
TRBJ2-5,TRBD1,.,TRBV7-6,TGTGCCAGCAGCCAACCCGGACAGGGGGCTTCAGAGACCCAGTACTTC,CASSQPGQGASETQYF
TRBJ2-7,TRBD1,.,TRBV28,TGTGCCAGCAGTTTATTGGGGACAGGGGCCTACGAGCAGTACTTC,CASSLLGTGAYEQYF
TRBJ2-2,TRBD2,once,TRBV6-4,TGTGCCAGCAGGACTAGCCCCACCGGGGAGCTGTTTTTT,CASRTSPTGELFF
TRBJ2-7,TRBD1,.,TRBV18,TGTGCCAGCTCAAAGGGGGGACAGGGGGCCCTCTCCTACGAGCAGTACTTC,CASSKGGQGALSYEQYF
TRBJ2-6,.,.,TRBV7-7,TGTGCTAGCAGCCGACTCCAGACACAGGGACCCGGGGCCAACGTCCTGACTTTC,CASSRLQTQGPGANVLTF